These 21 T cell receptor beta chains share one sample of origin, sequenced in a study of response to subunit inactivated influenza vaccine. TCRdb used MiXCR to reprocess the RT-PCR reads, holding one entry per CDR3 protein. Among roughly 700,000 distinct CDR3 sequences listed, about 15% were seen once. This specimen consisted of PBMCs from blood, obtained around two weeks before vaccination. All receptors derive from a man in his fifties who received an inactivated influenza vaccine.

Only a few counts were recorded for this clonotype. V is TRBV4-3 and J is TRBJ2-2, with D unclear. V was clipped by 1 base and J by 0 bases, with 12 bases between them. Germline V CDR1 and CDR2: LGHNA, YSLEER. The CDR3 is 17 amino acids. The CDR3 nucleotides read TGCGCCAGCAGCCAAGTATGGGGAACAGCGAACACCGGGGAGCTGTTTTTT. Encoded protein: CASSQVWGTANTGELFF.

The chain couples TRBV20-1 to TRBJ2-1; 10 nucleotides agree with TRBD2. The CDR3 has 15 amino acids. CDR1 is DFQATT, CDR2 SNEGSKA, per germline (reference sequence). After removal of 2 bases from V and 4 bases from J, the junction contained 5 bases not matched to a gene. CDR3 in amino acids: CSARISGRAYNEQFF. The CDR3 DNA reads TGCAGTGCTAGAATAAGCGGGAGGGCATACAATGAGCAGTTCTTC.

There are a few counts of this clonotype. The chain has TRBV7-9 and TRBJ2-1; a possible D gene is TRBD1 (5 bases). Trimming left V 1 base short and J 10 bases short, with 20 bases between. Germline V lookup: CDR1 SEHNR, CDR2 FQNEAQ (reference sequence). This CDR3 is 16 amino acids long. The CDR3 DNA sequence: TGTGCCAGCAGCTTAGAGGTGGGTAGGGGAAGAGGCGAGCAGTTCTTC. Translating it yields CASSLEVGRGRGEQFF.

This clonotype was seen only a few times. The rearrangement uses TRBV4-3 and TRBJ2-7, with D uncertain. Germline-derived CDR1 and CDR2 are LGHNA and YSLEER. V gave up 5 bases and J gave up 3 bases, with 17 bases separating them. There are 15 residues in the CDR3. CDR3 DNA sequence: TGCGCCAGCAGCTCTACCTATAATACAGACTACGAGCAGTACTTC. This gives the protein CASSSTYNTDYEQYF.

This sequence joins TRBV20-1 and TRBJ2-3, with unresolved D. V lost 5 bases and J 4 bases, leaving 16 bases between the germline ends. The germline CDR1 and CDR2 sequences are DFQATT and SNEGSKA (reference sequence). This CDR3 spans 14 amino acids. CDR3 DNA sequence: TGCAGTGCTCACGGGCCAGGTTCGCCAGATACGCAGTATTTT. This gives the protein CSAHGPGSPDTQYF.

CDR3 sequence reads: CASSESLAGIGETQYF. In DNA form, the CDR3 reads TGCGCCAGCAGTGAGTCGCTAGCGGGGATCGGCGAGACCCAGTACTTC. V usage is TRBV10-2 and J usage is TRBJ2-5, with 9 bases fitting TRBD2. CDR3 size: 16 residues. From germline, CDR1 is WSHSY and CDR2 SAAADI. The V and J ends lost 0 bases and 5 bases, in that order; junction bases with no gene match: 7.

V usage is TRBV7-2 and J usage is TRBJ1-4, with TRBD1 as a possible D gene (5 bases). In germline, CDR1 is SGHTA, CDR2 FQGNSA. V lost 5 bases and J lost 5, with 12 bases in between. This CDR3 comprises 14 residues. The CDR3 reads CASSQGRGNEKLFF. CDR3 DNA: TGTGCCAGCAGCCAAGGACGGGGGAATGAAAAACTGTTTTTT.

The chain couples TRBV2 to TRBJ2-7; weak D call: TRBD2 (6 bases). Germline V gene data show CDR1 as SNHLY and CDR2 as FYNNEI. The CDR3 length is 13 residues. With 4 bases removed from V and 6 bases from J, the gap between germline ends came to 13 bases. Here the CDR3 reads CASSVEGWGEQYF. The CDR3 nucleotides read TGTGCCAGCAGTGTGGAGGGTTGGGGCGAGCAGTACTTC.

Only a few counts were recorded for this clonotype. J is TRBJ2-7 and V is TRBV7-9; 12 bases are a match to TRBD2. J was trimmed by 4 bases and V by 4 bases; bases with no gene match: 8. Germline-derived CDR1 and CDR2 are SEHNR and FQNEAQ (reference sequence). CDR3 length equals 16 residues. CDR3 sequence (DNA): TGTGCCAGCAGCTCCCCCGGACTAGCGGGAAAATACGAGCAGTACTTC. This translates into CASSSPGLAGKYEQYF.

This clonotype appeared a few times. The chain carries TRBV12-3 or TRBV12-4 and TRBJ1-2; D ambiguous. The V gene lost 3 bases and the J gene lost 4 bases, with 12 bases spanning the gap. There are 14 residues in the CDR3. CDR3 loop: CASSFKLGLYGYTF. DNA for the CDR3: TGTGCCAGCAGTTTTAAGTTGGGCCTCTATGGCTACACCTTC.

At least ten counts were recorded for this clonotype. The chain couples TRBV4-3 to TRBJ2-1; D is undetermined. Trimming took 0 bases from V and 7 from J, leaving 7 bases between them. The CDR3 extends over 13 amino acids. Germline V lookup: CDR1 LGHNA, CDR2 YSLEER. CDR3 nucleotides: TGCGCCAGCAGCCAAGATCTAAGGAATGAGCAGTTCTTC. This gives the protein CASSQDLRNEQFF.

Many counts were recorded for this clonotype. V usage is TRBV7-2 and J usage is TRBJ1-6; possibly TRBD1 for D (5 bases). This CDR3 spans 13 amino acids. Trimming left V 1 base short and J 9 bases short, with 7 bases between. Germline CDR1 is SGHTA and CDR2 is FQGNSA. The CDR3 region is CASSLETASPLHF. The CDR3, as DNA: TGTGCCAGCAGCTTAGAGACAGCTTCACCCCTCCACTTT.

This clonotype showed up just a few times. The CDR3: CASSQMMKRADTQYF. CDR3 coding DNA: TGCGCCAGCAGCCAGATGATGAAGCGGGCAGATACGCAGTATTTT. The gene calls are TRBV4-3 and TRBJ2-3, with D perhaps TRBD2 (6 bases). The germline V gene encodes CDR1 LGHNA and CDR2 YSLEER. CDR3 length: 15 amino acids. V was clipped by 3 bases and J by 4 bases, with 14 bases between them.

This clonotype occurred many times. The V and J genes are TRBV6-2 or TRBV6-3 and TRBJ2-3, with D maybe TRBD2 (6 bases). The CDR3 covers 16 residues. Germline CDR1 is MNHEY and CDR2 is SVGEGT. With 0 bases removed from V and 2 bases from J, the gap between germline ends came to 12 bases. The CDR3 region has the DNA TGTGCCAGCAGTTACTCCCCGGGACTTACCACAGATACGCAGTATTTT. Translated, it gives CASSYSPGLTTDTQYF.

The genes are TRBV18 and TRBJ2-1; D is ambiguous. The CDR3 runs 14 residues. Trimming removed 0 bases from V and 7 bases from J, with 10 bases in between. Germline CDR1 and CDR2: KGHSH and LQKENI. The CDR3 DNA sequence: TGTGCCAGCTCACCACCGGGCCGGTGGAATGAGCAGTTCTTC. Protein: CASSPPGRWNEQFF.

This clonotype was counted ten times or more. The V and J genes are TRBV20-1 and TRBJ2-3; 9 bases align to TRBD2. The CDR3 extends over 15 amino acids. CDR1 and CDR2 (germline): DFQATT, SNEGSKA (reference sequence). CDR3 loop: CRTHSGGLSTDTQYF. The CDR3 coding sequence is TGCAGAACCCATAGCGGGGGTCTTAGCACAGATACGCAGTATTTT.

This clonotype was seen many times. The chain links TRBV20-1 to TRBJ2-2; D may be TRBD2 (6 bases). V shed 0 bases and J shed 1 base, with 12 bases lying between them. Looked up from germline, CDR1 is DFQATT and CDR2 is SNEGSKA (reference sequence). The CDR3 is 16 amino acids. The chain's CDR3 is CSAREPSGGNTGELFF. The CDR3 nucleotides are TGCAGTGCTAGAGAGCCCTCCGGGGGGAACACCGGGGAGCTGTTTTTT.

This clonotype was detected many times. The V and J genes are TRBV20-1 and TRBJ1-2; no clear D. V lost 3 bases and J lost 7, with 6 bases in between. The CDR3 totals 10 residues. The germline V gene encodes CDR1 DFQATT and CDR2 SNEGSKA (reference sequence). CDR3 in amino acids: CSARTTGYTF. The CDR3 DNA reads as TGCAGTGCTAGGACGACTGGCTACACCTTC.

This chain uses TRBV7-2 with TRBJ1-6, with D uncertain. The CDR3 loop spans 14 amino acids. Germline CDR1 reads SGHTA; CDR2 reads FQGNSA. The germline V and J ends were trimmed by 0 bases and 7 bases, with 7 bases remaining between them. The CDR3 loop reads CASSLALPNSPLHF. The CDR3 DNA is TGTGCCAGCAGCTTAGCTTTACCGAATTCACCCCTCCACTTT.

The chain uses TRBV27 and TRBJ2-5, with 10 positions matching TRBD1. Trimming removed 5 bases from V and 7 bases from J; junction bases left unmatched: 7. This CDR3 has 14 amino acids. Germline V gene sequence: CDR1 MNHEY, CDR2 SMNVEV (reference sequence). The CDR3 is CASSRRQGAGTQYF. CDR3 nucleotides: TGTGCCAGCAGTCGTCGACAGGGGGCAGGGACCCAGTACTTC.

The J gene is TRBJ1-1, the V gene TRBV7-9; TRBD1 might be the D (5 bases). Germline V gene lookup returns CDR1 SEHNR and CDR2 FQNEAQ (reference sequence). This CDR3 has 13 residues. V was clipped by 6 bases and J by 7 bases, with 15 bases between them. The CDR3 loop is CASRVGQSHEAFF. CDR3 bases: TGTGCCAGCAGGGTGGGGCAGAGCCATGAAGCTTTCTTT.